The 12 T cell receptor beta chains in this list originate from one sample, sequenced in a study of tumor-infiltrating lymphocytes in primary liver carcinoma. The researchers produced TCR beta cDNA from roughly 500 ng total RNA with a constant-region primer. Modified slightly, ARM-PCR produced TCR beta libraries over three nested multiplex PCR rounds. The opening two PCR rounds, about 11 cycles each, paired TRBV1-TRBV30 forward primers with a C-beta reverse primer. TCRdb re-called the multiplex PCR reads through MiXCR, storing one row per CDR3 protein. The sample consists of 190,000 or so distinct CDR3 sequences, about 65% of them appearing once. Researchers drew blood RNA from unsorted whole blood and extracted germline DNA as well. Specimen: peripheral blood. These receptors were obtained from a woman aged 60 to 75 with primary liver carcinoma and hepatitis B virus infection.

In its sample, this clonotype was seen once. Since a much larger clone is just one base distant, this may be a read error. The chain employs TRBV12-3 or TRBV12-4 and TRBJ2-2; 8 bases line up with TRBD1. The CDR3 runs to 15 residues. CDR3 coding DNA: TGTGCCAGCAGTATACGGACAGGGCACACCGGGGAGCTGTTATTT. It translates to CASSIRTGHTGELLF.

The chain recombines TRBV2 with TRBJ1-2; D call uncertain. This CDR3 has 14 amino acids. The germline CDR1 and CDR2 sequences are SNHLY and FYNNEI. The V end lost 3 bases, the J end lost 2 bases, and 10 bases lay between the germline ends. In DNA, the CDR3 is TGTGCCAGCAGTGACCGGACCGGGAACTATGGCTACACCTTC. Its translation: CASSDRTGNYGYTF.

A note on this clonotype: A single base separates this from a much larger clone, so it may be a read error. The CDR3 DNA reads TGTGACAGCAGTGAAAATGACGGGAGGCCCCAGTACTTC. Its protein product is CDSSENDGRPQYF. The chain has TRBV6-1 and TRBJ2-7, with TRBD2 identical over 7 bases. This CDR3 spans 13 amino acids. Germline V gene data show CDR1 as MNHNS and CDR2 as SASEGT.

This clonotype has a single count. One end of the junction does not line up with germline, which may come from a read error. The chain employs TRBV11-2 and TRBJ2-3, with D hard to call. Germline loops: CDR1 SGHAT, CDR2 FQNNGV. The length of the CDR3 is 15 residues. The CDR3 spells CVSSLATVSTDTKYF. The CDR3 DNA reads as TGTGTCAGCAGCTTAGCTACAGTTAGCACAGATACGAAGTATTTT.

This clonotype was picked up many times. The chain recombines TRBV11-2 with TRBJ2-7, with TRBD2 matching over 8 bases. The CDR3 consists of 16 residues. The ends lost 4 bases at V and 3 bases at J; junction bases unmatched: 11. The germline V gene encodes CDR1 SGHAT and CDR2 FQNNGV. The CDR3: CASSSLGLEAHYEQYF. CDR3 coding DNA: TGTGCCAGCAGCTCCCTGGGACTAGAGGCCCACTACGAGCAGTACTTC.

This clonotype has just a few counts. This chain connects TRBV7-9 to TRBJ2-2, with 8 bases matching TRBD2. This CDR3 spans 14 amino acids. CDR1 is SEHNR, CDR2 FQNEAQ, per germline (reference sequence). V lost 6 bases and J lost 4; bases outside the gene matches: 4. The CDR3 DNA follows: TGTGCCAGCAGGTCCGGGGGGGCCACCGGGGAGCTGTTTTTT. Translating it yields CASRSGGATGELFF.

This chain joins TRBV6-6 and TRBJ2-1, with D unclear. Trimming shortened V by 7 bases and J by 9 bases, and 16 bases separated the two germline ends. Germline V CDR1 and CDR2: MNHNY, SVGAGI (reference sequence). The CDR3 is 13 amino acids. The CDR3 nucleotides read TGTGCCAGCATGAGGCCAAAATATACTGAGCAGTTCTTC. This codes for CASMRPKYTEQFF.

As to this clonotype: One end of the junction is discordant with germline, which a read error may explain. The rearrangement joins TRBV11-2 to TRBJ2-7, with D possibly matching TRBD2 (7 bases). The CDR3 has 17 residues. The V gene's germline CDR1 is SGHAT and CDR2 FQNNGV. The CDR3 region is CASSLVRGAWVYYELYF. Here the CDR3 DNA reads TGTGCCAGCAGCCTAGTTCGGGGGGCATGGGTGTATTACGAGCTGTACTTC.

The chain is built from TRBV11-2 and TRBJ2-5; D perhaps matches TRBD1 (5 bases). Germline CDR1 reads SGHAT; CDR2 reads FQNNGV. The ends were cut back, 6 bases at V and 8 bases at J, with 13 bases in the middle. The CDR3 has 12 residues. The CDR3 DNA sequence: TGTGCCAGCAGTTTACAGGAGAGTACCCAGTACTTC. This codes for CASSLQESTQYF.

For this clonotype: One end of the junction fails to match germline, which may point to a read error. The CDR3 DNA follows: TGTGCCAGCAACTTAGATCGATATACGCAGTATTTT. It codes for CASNLDRYTQYF. The J gene is TRBJ2-3, the V gene TRBV11-2; D call uncertain. The CDR3 has 12 amino acids. CDR1 and CDR2 (germline): SGHAT, FQNNGV.

This clonotype has just one count. The CDR3 sequence is CASSFGQGAGTEAFF. The CDR3 DNA reads TGTGCCAGCAGCTTTGGACAGGGGGCCGGCACTGAAGCTTTCTTT. The rearrangement links TRBV7-9 to TRBJ1-1; 11 positions agree with TRBD1. In germline, CDR1 is SEHNR, CDR2 FQNEAQ (reference sequence). CDR3 length: 15 amino acids. The trim removed 3 bases at V and 4 bases at J, leaving 4 bases unmatched.

This clonotype was detected only a few times. The chain recombines TRBV7-9 with TRBJ2-3; D not certain. V gave up 1 base and J gave up 6 bases, with 20 bases separating them. Germline V gene lookup returns CDR1 SEHNR and CDR2 FQNEAQ (reference sequence). The CDR3 has 17 amino acids. For the CDR3, the DNA is TGTGCCAGCAGCTTAGGGGCGATTAGCACCGCCGGGGATACGCAGTATTTT. It encodes CASSLGAISTAGDTQYF.